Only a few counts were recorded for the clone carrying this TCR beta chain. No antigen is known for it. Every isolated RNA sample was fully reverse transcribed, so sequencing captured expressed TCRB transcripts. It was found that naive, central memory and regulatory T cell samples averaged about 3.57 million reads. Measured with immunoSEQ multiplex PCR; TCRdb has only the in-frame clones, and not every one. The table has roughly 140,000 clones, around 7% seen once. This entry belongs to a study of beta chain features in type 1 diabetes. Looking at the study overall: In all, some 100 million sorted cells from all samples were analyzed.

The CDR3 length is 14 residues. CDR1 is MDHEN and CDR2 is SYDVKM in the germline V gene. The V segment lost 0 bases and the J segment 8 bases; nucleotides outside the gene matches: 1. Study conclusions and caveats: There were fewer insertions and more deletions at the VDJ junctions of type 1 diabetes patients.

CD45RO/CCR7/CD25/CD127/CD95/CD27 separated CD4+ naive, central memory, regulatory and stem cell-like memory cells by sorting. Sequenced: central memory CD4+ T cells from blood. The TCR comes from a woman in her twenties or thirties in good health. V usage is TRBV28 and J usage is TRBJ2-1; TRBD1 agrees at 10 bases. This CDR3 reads CASSLWTGGDEQFF. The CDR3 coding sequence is TGTGCCAGCAGTTTATGGACAGGGGGCGATGAGCAGTTCTTC.